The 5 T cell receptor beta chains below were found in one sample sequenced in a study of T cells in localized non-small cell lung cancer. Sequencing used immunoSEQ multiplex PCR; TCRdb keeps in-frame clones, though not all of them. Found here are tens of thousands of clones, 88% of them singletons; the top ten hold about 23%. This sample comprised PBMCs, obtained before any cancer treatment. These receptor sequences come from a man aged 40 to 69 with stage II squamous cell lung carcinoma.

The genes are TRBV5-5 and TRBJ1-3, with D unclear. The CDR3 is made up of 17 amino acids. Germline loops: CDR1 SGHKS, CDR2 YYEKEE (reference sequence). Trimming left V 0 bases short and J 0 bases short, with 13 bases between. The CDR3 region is CASSLGGSAGSGNTIYF. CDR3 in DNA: TGTGCCAGCAGCTTGGGCGGATCCGCAGGCTCTGGAAACACCATATATTTT.

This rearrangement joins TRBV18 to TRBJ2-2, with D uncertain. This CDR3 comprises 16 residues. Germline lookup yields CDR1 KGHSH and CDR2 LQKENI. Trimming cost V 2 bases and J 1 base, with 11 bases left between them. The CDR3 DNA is TGTGCCAGCTCACCAAACGCAGGAAAGAACACCGGGGAGCTGTTTTTT. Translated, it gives CASSPNAGKNTGELFF.

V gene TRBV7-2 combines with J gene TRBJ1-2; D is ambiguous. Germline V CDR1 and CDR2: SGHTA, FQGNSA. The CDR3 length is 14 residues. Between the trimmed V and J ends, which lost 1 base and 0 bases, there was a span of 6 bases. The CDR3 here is CASSLDRANYGYTF. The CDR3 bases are TGTGCCAGCAGCTTAGACAGAGCTAACTATGGCTACACCTTC.

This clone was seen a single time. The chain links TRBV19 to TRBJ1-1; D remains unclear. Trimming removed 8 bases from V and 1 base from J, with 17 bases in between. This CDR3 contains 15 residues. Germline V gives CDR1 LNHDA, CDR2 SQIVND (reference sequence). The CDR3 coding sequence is TGTGCCAGTCACTACGGTCACAAAAAGAACACTGAAGCTTTCTTT. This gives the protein CASHYGHKKNTEAFF.

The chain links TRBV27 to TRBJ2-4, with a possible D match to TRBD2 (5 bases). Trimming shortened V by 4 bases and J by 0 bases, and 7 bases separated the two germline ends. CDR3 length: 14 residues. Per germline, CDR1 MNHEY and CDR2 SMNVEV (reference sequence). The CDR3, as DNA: TGTGCCAGCAGTTCCGGACTAGCCAAAAACATTCAGTACTTC. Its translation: CASSSGLAKNIQYF.